One sample yielded the 10 T cell receptor beta chains listed below, sequenced in a study of blood T cell repertoires in COVID-19. Generated by immunoSEQ multiplex PCR, the TCRdb table keeps only in-frame clones and is missing some. The repertoire holds over 200,000 clones, with 88% as singletons. The sequencing sample was made of peripheral blood. These receptors all come from a woman in her fifties or sixties with acute or convalescent COVID-19.

The rearrangement links TRBV13 to TRBJ2-3; TRBD1 agrees at 9 bases. CDR3 length: 17 residues. The germline V gene has CDR1 PRHDT and CDR2 FYEKMQ (reference sequence). V trimming: 0 bases; J trimming: 5 bases; junction bases outside the gene matches: 9. The CDR3 DNA reads TGTGCCAGCAGCTTAGGAATGCCGGGACAGGGAGTAGATACGCAGTATTTT. As protein: CASSLGMPGQGVDTQYF.

The table lists this clone with a few counts. The chain is built from TRBV7-3 and TRBJ1-3; D unclear. The CDR3 consists of 15 residues. The germline CDR1 and CDR2 sequences are SGHTA and FQGTGA. The V gene lost 0 bases and the J gene lost 4 bases, with 10 bases spanning the gap. The CDR3 DNA is TGTGCCAGCAGCTTAACGGGAGGGCCGGGAAACACCATATATTTT. Its protein product is CASSLTGGPGNTIYF.

The rearrangement uses TRBV7-9 and TRBJ1-2; D gene unclear. There are 13 residues in the CDR3. Germline values: CDR1 SEHNR, CDR2 FQNEAQ (reference sequence). V lost 5 bases to trimming and J lost 4 bases, with 11 bases between them. The CDR3 loop reads CASSPRLIYGYTF. As DNA, the CDR3 is TGTGCCAGCAGCCCCCGACTAATCTATGGCTACACCTTC.

J is TRBJ1-5 and V is TRBV6-5; the D gene is possibly TRBD1 (6 bases). Per germline, CDR1 MNHEY and CDR2 SVGAGI. CDR3 length equals 14 residues. Trimming took off 4 bases at V and 4 bases at J, with 11 bases between the two ends. The CDR3 here is CASSFGQSNQPQHF. The CDR3 DNA reads TGTGCCAGCAGTTTCGGACAGTCAAATCAGCCCCAGCATTTT.

The chain joins TRBV9 to TRBJ1-4, with TRBD1 as a possible D gene (6 bases). V lost 4 bases and J 7 bases, leaving 17 bases between the germline ends. The CDR3 covers 15 residues. Per germline, CDR1 SGDLS and CDR2 YYNGEE. CDR3 sequence reads: CASSTSGTSREKLFF. The CDR3 bases are TGTGCCAGCAGCACCTCCGGGACATCGCGTGAAAAACTGTTTTTT.

The chain employs TRBV10-2 and TRBJ2-7; the match to TRBD1 covers 9 bases. Looked up from germline, CDR1 is WSHSY and CDR2 is SAAADI. The CDR3 runs 14 residues. Trimming removed 0 bases from V and 5 bases from J; junction bases left unmatched: 2. The CDR3 DNA follows: TGCGCCAGCAGTGAGTCGGGGACAGGGAACGAGCAGTACTTC. Its translation is CASSESGTGNEQYF.

This sequence joins TRBV4-2 and TRBJ2-1, with 8 bases lining up with TRBD2. Germline V gene data show CDR1 as LGHNA and CDR2 as YNFKEQ. This CDR3 has 16 amino acids. V lost 1 base and J lost 7; bases outside the gene matches: 9. The CDR3 is CASSQGSLAGSNEQFF. The CDR3 region has the DNA TGTGCCAGCAGCCAAGGTAGCCTAGCGGGTTCAAATGAGCAGTTCTTC.

The chain has TRBV7-3 and TRBJ2-3; weak D call: TRBD1 (6 bases). Germline V CDR1 and CDR2: SGHTA, FQGTGA. Trimming took 1 base from V and 5 from J, leaving 13 bases between them. This CDR3 has 15 residues. This chain's CDR3 is CASSLKAGAGDTQYF. As DNA, the CDR3 is TGTGCCAGCAGCTTAAAGGCAGGGGCGGGAGATACGCAGTATTTT.

The chain has TRBV6-1 and TRBJ2-1; 7 nucleotides align to TRBD2. The V segment lost 7 bases and the J segment 2 bases; nucleotides outside the gene matches: 8. The CDR3 has 15 residues. Germline V gives CDR1 MNHNS, CDR2 SASEGT. CDR3 amino acids: CASTSTGGTYNEQFF. The CDR3 DNA reads TGTGCCAGCACCTCAACGGGGGGAACCTACAATGAGCAGTTCTTC.

CDR3 DNA: TGTGCCAGCAGCCAGAGTAGCGGGGGGGCCTACAATGAGCAGTTCTTC. It codes for CASSQSSGGAYNEQFF. This chain connects TRBV7-2 to TRBJ2-1; 11 bases fit TRBD2. V trimming: 5 bases; J trimming: 2 bases; junction bases outside the gene matches: 5. The CDR3 length is 16 residues. In germline, CDR1 is SGHTA, CDR2 FQGNSA. Using reference TRBV7-2 and TRBJ2-1 for the parts outside the CDR3, the full variable domain is GAGVSQSPSNKVTEKGKDVELRCDPISGHTALYWYRQSLGQGLEFLIYFQGNSAPDKSGLPSDRFSAERTGGSVSTLTIQRTQQEDSAVYLCASSQSSGGAYNEQFFGPGTRLTVL.